This T cell receptor beta chain emerged from a study of cytomegalovirus exposure and HLA in healthy donors. General study findings and limits: Using the classifier, cytomegalovirus status was reportedly diagnosed with high specificity and sensitivity. In the 100 to 150 validation repertoires, about 94% of cluster scores exceeded 0, per a later analysis.

Generated by immunoSEQ multiplex PCR, the TCRdb table keeps only in-frame clones and is missing some. This repertoire shows roughly 98,000 clones, approximately 90% found once; its top ten account for 3.5% to 5%. Donors were drawn from the approximately 110-subject validation cohort, separate from the approximately 620-subject first cohort. Regarding this clone: Its antigen is not known.

Sequenced sample: PBMCs. The sequence derives from a woman between 25 and 40 years old in good health and CMV-seronegative.

The CDR3: CASSLAPRGISSYEQYF. Written as DNA, the CDR3 is TGTGCCAGCAGCTTAGCGCCACGGGGGATAAGCTCCTACGAGCAGTACTTC. This chain connects TRBV7-2 to TRBJ2-7; TRBD2 is a possible D gene (6 bases). The CDR3 spans 17 residues. Germline CDR1 reads SGHTA; CDR2 reads FQGNSA. Trimming removed 0 bases at V and 0 bases at J, with 15 bases between.